This TCR beta chain was recorded in a study of prognosis after radiotherapy for stage I lung cancer. Overall study: Approximately 15 cases involved newly diagnosed primary stage I lung tumors, and a few involved oligometastatic NSCLC subsequent to surgical resection of the primary tumor. Notes on the study in general: Among patients who developed distant metastases, Shannon entropy after stereotactic body radiation therapy was lower.

Amplicons of TCR beta CDR3 were generated from genomic DNA by two-round multiplex PCR. Primers specific to each TRBV and TRBJ gene were used in first-round PCR. Each CDR3 protein is one row after TCRdb ran MiXCR on the multiplex PCR reads. In the table there are over 11,000 distinct CDR3 sequences, about a quarter of which are singletons. This clonotype was seen ten or more times. Its antigen is currently unknown. V lost 9 bases and J lost 1, with 12 bases in between. The CDR3 runs 13 residues. Germline lookup yields CDR1 SGHDN and CDR2 FVKESK. The sequence was obtained from a donor over 45 with non-small cell lung cancer. Material: PBMCs, obtained before or after stereotactic body radiation therapy (not recorded which). The chain carries TRBV14 and TRBJ1-1; the D gene is possibly TRBD1 (5 bases). CDR3 in DNA: TGTGCCAGTCGGGGGTTGAAGAACACTGAAGCTTTCTTT. Translated: CASRGLKNTEAFF.